Presented here are 23 T cell receptor beta chains from one specimen sequenced in a study of blood T cell repertoires in COVID-19. Data came from immunoSEQ multiplex PCR; TCRdb stores just in-frame clones and leaves some out. Altogether roughly 55,000 clones are present, approximately 80% being singletons, with the ten largest covering around 9.7%. What was sequenced was peripheral blood. The source is a human donor in a cohort sampled during active COVID-19.

The chain carries TRBV5-5 and TRBJ1-3; no clear D. From germline, CDR1 is SGHKS and CDR2 YYEKEE (reference sequence). V was pared by 1 base and J by 0 bases, with 8 bases between. The CDR3 is 15 residues long. DNA of the CDR3: TGTGCCAGCAGCTTGTACGGGATCTCTGGAAACACCATATATTTT. Amino acids: CASSLYGISGNTIYF.

The chain's CDR3 is CASSLDPAGGPGEQYF. The CDR3, as DNA: TGTGCCAGCAGCTTAGACCCAGCGGGAGGGCCTGGCGAGCAGTACTTC. The chain joins TRBV7-6 to TRBJ2-7, with 10 nucleotides matching TRBD2. V was pared by 1 base and J by 6 bases, with 9 bases of the junction left unmatched. Looked up from germline, CDR1 is SGHVS and CDR2 is FNYEAQ. The CDR3 spans 16 residues.

The chain uses TRBV13 and TRBJ1-2; D is unclear. Trimming cost V 5 bases and J 8 bases, with 21 bases left between them. Germline V gene data show CDR1 as PRHDT and CDR2 as FYEKMQ (reference sequence). The CDR3 contains 15 residues. CDR3 coding DNA: TGTGCCAGCAGCCCCCTGACGGAGGGCGTAGACGGCTACACCTTC. Protein product: CASSPLTEGVDGYTF.

This clone is labeled as medium-sized. V is TRBV30 and J is TRBJ1-5, with D perhaps TRBD1 (5 bases). This CDR3 is 14 amino acids long. From germline, CDR1 is GTSNPN and CDR2 SVGIG (reference sequence). Trimming left V 1 base short and J 3 bases short, with 10 bases between. Here the CDR3 reads CAWSADSNNQPQHF. The CDR3 DNA follows: TGTGCCTGGAGTGCAGACAGTAACAATCAGCCCCAGCATTTT.

The chain uses TRBV14 and TRBJ2-7; 9 bases are shared with TRBD1. The ends lost 2 bases at V and 5 bases at J; junction bases unmatched: 10. The CDR3 has 16 residues. Looked up from germline, CDR1 is SGHDN and CDR2 is FVKESK. In DNA, the CDR3 is TGTGCCAGCAGCCAACTCTGGACAGGGGTTATCCACGAGCAGTACTTC. Amino acids: CASSQLWTGVIHEQYF.

This clone turned up a few times. The rearrangement joins TRBV2 to TRBJ1-4; D is uncertain. CDR1 is SNHLY, CDR2 FYNNEI, per germline. V dropped 0 bases and J dropped 14 bases, with 13 bases sitting between them. This CDR3 region has 13 residues. The CDR3 reads CASSEARYKFLFF. In DNA, the CDR3 is TGTGCCAGCAGTGAAGCACGGTATAAATTCCTGTTTTTT.

This sequence joins TRBV5-3 and TRBJ1-5; D unresolved. TRBV5-3 carries the ORF label, with uncertain function. V shed 4 bases and J shed 11 bases, with 25 bases lying between them. This CDR3 is 16 amino acids long. The CDR3 here is CARSHRGGHPDQAQHF. The CDR3 nucleotides are TGTGCCAGAAGCCACCGGGGAGGGCACCCGGATCAAGCCCAGCATTTT.

The CDR3 nucleotides read TGTGCCAGTAGAGAGGGGCTAGCGCAAGCCTACGAGCAGTACTTC. It is translated as CASREGLAQAYEQYF. The chain recombines TRBV6-5 with TRBJ2-7, with D possibly being TRBD2 (6 bases). The V end lost 9 bases, the J end lost 2 bases, and 20 bases lay between the germline ends. The length of the CDR3 is 15 residues. The germline V gene has CDR1 MNHEY and CDR2 SVGAGI.

The J gene is TRBJ2-7, the V gene TRBV27, with 7 positions matching TRBD2. This CDR3 contains 16 residues. After removal of 6 bases from V and 0 bases from J, the junction contained 11 bases not matched to a gene. Germline V CDR1 and CDR2: MNHEY, SMNVEV (reference sequence). CDR3 amino acids: CASSLMGGGSSYEQYF. CDR3 DNA: TGTGCCAGCAGCCTTATGGGAGGCGGGAGCTCCTACGAGCAGTACTTC.

This rearrangement joins TRBV2 to TRBJ1-3; D call uncertain. Germline V CDR1 and CDR2: SNHLY, FYNNEI. This CDR3 is built from 16 residues. Trimming removed 3 bases at V and 2 bases at J, with 14 bases between. The DNA for the CDR3 is TGTGCCAGCAGTGATAGAGGGTGGGGAGCTGGAAACACCATATATTTT. It yields the protein CASSDRGWGAGNTIYF.

The sample holds one count of this clone. V is TRBV5-6 and J is TRBJ1-1; 9 bases are shared with TRBD1. Germline V gives CDR1 SGHDT, CDR2 YYEEEE. The ends lost 4 bases at V and 4 bases at J; junction bases unmatched: 8. CDR3 length: 15 residues. The CDR3 reads CASSPVTGGVTEAFF. In DNA form, the CDR3 reads TGTGCCAGCAGCCCAGTGACAGGGGGTGTCACTGAAGCTTTCTTT. Full variable domain (missing parts from reference TRBV5-6 and TRBJ1-1): DAGVTQSPTHLIKTRGQQVTLRCSPKSGHDTVSWYQQALGQGPQFIFQYYEEEERQRGNFPDRFSGHQFPNYSSELNVNALLLGDSALYLCASSPVTGGVTEAFFGQGTRLTVV.

V gene TRBV30 combines with J gene TRBJ2-1; TRBD2 agrees at 11 bases. The CDR3 contains 17 residues. The junction had 14 bases not matched to a gene; V was cut back by 2 bases and J by 8 bases. The V gene's germline CDR1 is GTSNPN and CDR2 SVGIG (reference sequence). The DNA for the CDR3 is TGTGCCTGGAGTAAACCCCTGACTAGCGGGAAATCGGATGAGCAGTTCTTC. Residues: CAWSKPLTSGKSDEQFF.

This chain links TRBV5-1 with TRBJ2-3; 9 bases are a match to TRBD1. The CDR3 extends over 15 amino acids. Germline lookup yields CDR1 SGHRS and CDR2 YFSETQ. V was pared by 0 bases and J by 6 bases, with 5 bases of the junction left unmatched. The CDR3 sequence: CASSLAGDRVDTQYF. CDR3 DNA sequence: TGCGCCAGCAGCTTGGCCGGGGACAGGGTGGATACGCAGTATTTT.

The J gene is TRBJ1-1, the V gene TRBV27; 7 bases line up with TRBD1. The trim removed 7 bases at V and 0 bases at J, leaving 5 bases unmatched. The germline CDR1 and CDR2 sequences are MNHEY and SMNVEV (reference sequence). CDR3 length: 14 residues. For the CDR3, the DNA is TGTGCCAGCACAAGGACAGGCATGAACACTGAAGCTTTCTTT. It encodes CASTRTGMNTEAFF.

CDR3 amino acids: CASRTSTGRSQETQYF. The CDR3 bases are TGTGCCAGCAGGACCTCGACAGGCCGGTCGCAAGAGACCCAGTACTTC. The genes are TRBV11-2 and TRBJ2-5, with D perhaps TRBD1 (6 bases). V was clipped by 6 bases and J by 2 bases, with 19 bases between them. The CDR3 totals 16 residues. The germline gives CDR1 SGHAT, CDR2 FQNNGV. The whole variable domain, filled in from reference TRBV11-2 and TRBJ2-5, reads EAGVAQSPRYKIIEKRQSVAFWCNPISGHATLYWYQQILGQGPKLLIQFQNNGVVDDSQLPKDRFSAERLKGVDSTLKIQPAKLEDSAVYLCASRTSTGRSQETQYFGPGTRLLVL.

The chain is built from TRBV11-2 and TRBJ1-1; D perhaps matches TRBD1 (5 bases). V gave up 0 bases and J gave up 4 bases, with 12 bases separating them. The germline CDR1 and CDR2 sequences are SGHAT and FQNNGV. The CDR3 spans 15 residues. For the CDR3, the DNA is TGTGCCAGCAGCTTAGATCGTAGCAGGGTCACTGAAGCTTTCTTT. Its translation is CASSLDRSRVTEAFF.

This rearrangement joins TRBV6-6 to TRBJ1-6; a weak D match, TRBD1 (6 bases). The V and J ends lost 2 bases and 7 bases respectively, with 9 bases between them. CDR3 length equals 14 residues. Per germline, CDR1 MNHNY and CDR2 SVGAGI (reference sequence). The chain's CDR3 is CASSYRGGNSPLHF. CDR3 DNA: TGTGCCAGCAGTTACCGAGGGGGAAATTCACCCCTCCACTTT.

The sample holds one count of this clone. The chain's CDR3 is CASKWRVTSGRDTQYF. CDR3 coding DNA: TGTGCCAGCAAATGGAGGGTGACTAGCGGTAGAGATACGCAGTATTTT. The chain joins TRBV5-6 to TRBJ2-3, with 9 bases identical to TRBD2. The trim removed 6 bases at V and 5 bases at J, leaving 13 bases unmatched. CDR1 is SGHDT, CDR2 YYEEEE, per germline. The CDR3 runs 16 residues.

The gene calls are TRBV2 and TRBJ1-5, with 7 bases aligning to TRBD1. The V gene's germline CDR1 is SNHLY and CDR2 FYNNEI. The CDR3 spans 15 residues. V lost 4 bases to trimming and J lost 7 bases; unmatched junction nucleotides: 10. CDR3 region: CASSGTRGFGQPQHF. CDR3 in DNA: TGTGCCAGCAGTGGTACCAGGGGGTTTGGCCAGCCCCAGCATTTT.

The chain joins TRBV5-4 to TRBJ2-4, with 9 bases fitting TRBD1. J lost 3 bases, V lost 2 bases, and 9 bases had no gene match. The germline V gene has CDR1 SGHNT and CDR2 YYREEE (reference sequence). The CDR3 runs to 17 residues. CDR3 DNA sequence: TGTGCCAGCAGCTTAGGAAGGGACAGGGCGGACAAAAACATTCAGTACTTC. Protein sequence: CASSLGRDRADKNIQYF.

The CDR3 sequence is CAWSSGTGAYEQYF. CDR3 DNA sequence: TGTGCCTGGAGCTCCGGGACAGGAGCCTACGAGCAGTACTTC. This chain uses TRBV30 with TRBJ2-7; 8 bases align to TRBD1. Trimming removed 3 bases from V and 2 bases from J; junction bases left unmatched: 6. The CDR3 extends over 14 amino acids. Germline V lookup: CDR1 GTSNPN, CDR2 SVGIG (reference sequence).

The V and J genes are TRBV5-8 and TRBJ2-7; TRBD1 aligns across 9 bases. CDR3 length equals 16 residues. The germline V gene encodes CDR1 SGHTS and CDR2 YDEGEE. Trimming cost V 0 bases and J 5 bases; bases outside gene matches: 9. DNA of the CDR3: TGTGCCAGCAGCTTGGCCATTGAGTGGACAGGGGACGAGCAGTACTTC. Encoded protein: CASSLAIEWTGDEQYF.

The rearrangement joins TRBV28 to TRBJ2-7, with 10 bases that match TRBD2. The CDR3 is 14 residues long. The germline gives CDR1 MDHEN, CDR2 SYDVKM. J lost 6 bases, V lost 3 bases, and 5 bases had no gene match. Here the CDR3 DNA reads TGTGCCAGCAGTTTGAGGCTAGCGGGAGTCGAGCAGTACTTC. Translated: CASSLRLAGVEQYF. Using reference TRBV28 and TRBJ2-7 for the parts outside the CDR3, the full variable domain is DVKVTQSSRYLVKRTGEKVFLECVQDMDHENMFWYRQDPGLGLRLIYFSYDVKMKEKGDIPEGYSVSREKKERFSLILESASTNQTSMYLCASSLRLAGVEQYFGPGTRLTVT.